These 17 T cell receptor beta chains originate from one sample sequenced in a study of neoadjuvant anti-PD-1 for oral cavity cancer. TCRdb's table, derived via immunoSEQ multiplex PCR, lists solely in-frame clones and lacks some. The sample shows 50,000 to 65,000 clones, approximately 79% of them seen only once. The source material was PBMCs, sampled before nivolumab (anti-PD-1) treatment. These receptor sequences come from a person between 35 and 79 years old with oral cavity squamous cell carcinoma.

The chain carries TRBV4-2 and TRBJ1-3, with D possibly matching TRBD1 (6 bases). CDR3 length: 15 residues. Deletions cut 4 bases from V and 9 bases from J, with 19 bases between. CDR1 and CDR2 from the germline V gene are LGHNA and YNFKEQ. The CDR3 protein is CASSLGTFEGATIYF. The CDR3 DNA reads TGTGCCAGCAGCCTTGGGACATTCGAAGGAGCCACCATATATTTT.

CDR3: CSVASWEGTGELFF. Here the CDR3 DNA reads TGCAGCGTTGCTTCGTGGGAGGGCACCGGGGAGCTGTTTTTT. The chain couples TRBV29-1 to TRBJ2-2; 7 bases are a match to TRBD2. Losses at the gene ends were 4 bases for V and 4 bases for J; bases not matched to a gene: 6. The germline V gene encodes CDR1 SQVTM and CDR2 ANQGSEA. The CDR3 runs 14 residues.

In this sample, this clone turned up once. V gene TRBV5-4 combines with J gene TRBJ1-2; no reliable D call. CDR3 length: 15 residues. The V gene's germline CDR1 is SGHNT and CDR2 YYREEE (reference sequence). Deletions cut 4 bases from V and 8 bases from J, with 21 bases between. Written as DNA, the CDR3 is TGTGCCAGCAGCCCAGGCGGCGGCCTCTTCCGCGGCTACACCTTC. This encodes CASSPGGGLFRGYTF.

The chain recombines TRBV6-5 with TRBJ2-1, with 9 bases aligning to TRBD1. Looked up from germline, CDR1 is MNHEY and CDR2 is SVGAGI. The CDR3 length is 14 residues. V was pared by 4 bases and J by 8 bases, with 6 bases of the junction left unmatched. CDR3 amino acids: CASSSGQGIYEQFF. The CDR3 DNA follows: TGTGCCAGCAGTTCGGGACAGGGTATTTATGAGCAGTTCTTC.

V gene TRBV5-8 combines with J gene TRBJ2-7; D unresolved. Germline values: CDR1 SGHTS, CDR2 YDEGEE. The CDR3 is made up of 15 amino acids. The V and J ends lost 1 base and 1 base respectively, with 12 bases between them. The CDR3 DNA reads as TGTGCCAGCAGCTTGCCCCAGCGAAGTTCCTACGAGCAGTACTTC. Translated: CASSLPQRSSYEQYF.

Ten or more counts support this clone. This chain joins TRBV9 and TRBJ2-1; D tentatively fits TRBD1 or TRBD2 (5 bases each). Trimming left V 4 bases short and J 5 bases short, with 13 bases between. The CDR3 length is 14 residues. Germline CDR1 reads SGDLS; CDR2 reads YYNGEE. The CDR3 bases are TGTGCCAGCAGCACAGGACTTGCAGACAATGAGCAGTTCTTC. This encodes CASSTGLADNEQFF. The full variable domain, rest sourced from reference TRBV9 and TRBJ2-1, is DSGVTQTPKHLITATGQRVTLRCSPRSGDLSVYWYQQSLDQGLQFLIQYYNGEERAKGNILERFSAQQFPDLHSELNLSSLELGDSALYFCASSTGLADNEQFFGPGTRLTVL.

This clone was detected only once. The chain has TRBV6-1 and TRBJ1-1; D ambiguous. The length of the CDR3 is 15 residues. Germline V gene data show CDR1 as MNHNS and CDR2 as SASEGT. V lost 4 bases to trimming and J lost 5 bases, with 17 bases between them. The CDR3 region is CASSGGPERGTEAFF. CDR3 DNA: TGTGCCAGCAGTGGGGGTCCTGAGCGGGGAACTGAAGCTTTCTTT.

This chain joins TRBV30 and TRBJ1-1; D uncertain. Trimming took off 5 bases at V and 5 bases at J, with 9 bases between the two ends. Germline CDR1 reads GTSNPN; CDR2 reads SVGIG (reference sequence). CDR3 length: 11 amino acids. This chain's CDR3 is CAWEDRTEAFF. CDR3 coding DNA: TGTGCCTGGGAAGACCGAACTGAAGCTTTCTTT.

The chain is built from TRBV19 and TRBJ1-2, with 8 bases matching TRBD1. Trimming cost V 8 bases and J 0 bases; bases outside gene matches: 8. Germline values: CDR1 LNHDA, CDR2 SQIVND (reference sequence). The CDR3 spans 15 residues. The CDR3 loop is CASRPTGGPNYGYTF. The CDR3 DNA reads TGTGCCAGTCGTCCTACAGGGGGGCCTAACTATGGCTACACCTTC.

Here the CDR3 reads CSAAGQGSAQYF. The CDR3 DNA follows: TGCAGCGCCGCGGGACAGGGATCGGCGCAGTACTTC. This chain joins TRBV29-1 and TRBJ2-7; 9 nucleotides align to TRBD1. In germline, CDR1 is SQVTM, CDR2 ANQGSEA. The CDR3 totals 12 residues. V lost 7 bases to trimming and J lost 9 bases; unmatched junction nucleotides: 10.

The CDR3 bases are TGTGCCAGCAGTTATCCATTCGGGCTCCCCTCCGATGGCTACACCTTC. Translating gives CASSYPFGLPSDGYTF. The chain has TRBV28 and TRBJ1-2, with D unclear. Trimming pared 4 bases from V and 6 bases from J, leaving 21 bases between. The V gene's germline CDR1 is MDHEN and CDR2 SYDVKM. There are 16 residues in the CDR3.

CDR3: CASSLARTKDGGTNNEQFF. CDR3 nucleotide sequence: TGTGCCAGCAGCTTAGCAAGAACTAAAGACGGAGGTACAAACAATGAGCAGTTCTTC. The chain carries TRBV7-6 and TRBJ2-1; a weak D match, TRBD2 (5 bases). The CDR3 extends over 19 amino acids. Germline V CDR1 and CDR2: SGHVS, FNYEAQ. Trimming shortened V by 0 bases and J by 5 bases, and 23 bases separated the two germline ends.

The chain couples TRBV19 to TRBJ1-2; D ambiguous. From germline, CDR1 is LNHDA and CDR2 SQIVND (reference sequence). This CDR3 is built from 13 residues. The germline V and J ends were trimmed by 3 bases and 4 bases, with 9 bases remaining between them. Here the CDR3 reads CASSIEQSYGYTF. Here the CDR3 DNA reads TGTGCCAGTAGTATTGAACAGAGCTATGGCTACACCTTC. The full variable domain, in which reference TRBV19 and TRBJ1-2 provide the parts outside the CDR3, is DGGITQSPKYLFRKEGQNVTLSCEQNLNHDAMYWYRQDPGQGLRLIYYSQIVNDFQKGDIAEGYSVSREKKESFPLTVTSAQKNPTAFYLCASSIEQSYGYTFGSGTRLTVV.

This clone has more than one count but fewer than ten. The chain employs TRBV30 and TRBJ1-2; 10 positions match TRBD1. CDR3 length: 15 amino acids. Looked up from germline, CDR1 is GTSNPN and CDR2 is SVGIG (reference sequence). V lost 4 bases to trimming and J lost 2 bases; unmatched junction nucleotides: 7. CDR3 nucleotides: TGTGCCTGGACCAGACAGGGGGCAGGGAACTATGGCTACACCTTC. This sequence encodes CAWTRQGAGNYGYTF.

The CDR3 reads CASLGRLAGDTQYF. CDR3 sequence (DNA): TGTGCCAGCCTCGGGAGACTAGCGGGAGATACGCAGTATTTT. The gene calls are TRBV2 and TRBJ2-3, with 10 bases that match TRBD2. CDR1 and CDR2 (germline): SNHLY, FYNNEI. V lost 8 bases and J lost 5; bases outside the gene matches: 7. The CDR3 length is 14 residues.

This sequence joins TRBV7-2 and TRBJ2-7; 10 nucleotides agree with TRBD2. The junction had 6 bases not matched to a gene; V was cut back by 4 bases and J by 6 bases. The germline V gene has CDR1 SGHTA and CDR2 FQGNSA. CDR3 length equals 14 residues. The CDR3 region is CASSSSGRTGEQYF. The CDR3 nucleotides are TGTGCCAGCAGCTCTAGCGGGAGAACGGGCGAGCAGTACTTC.

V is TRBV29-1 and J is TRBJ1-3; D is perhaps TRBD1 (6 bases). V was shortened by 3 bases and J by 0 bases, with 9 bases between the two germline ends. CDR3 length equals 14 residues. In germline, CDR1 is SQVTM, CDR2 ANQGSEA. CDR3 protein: CSVDGQFSGNTIYF. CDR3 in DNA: TGCAGCGTTGACGGACAGTTCTCTGGAAACACCATATATTTT.